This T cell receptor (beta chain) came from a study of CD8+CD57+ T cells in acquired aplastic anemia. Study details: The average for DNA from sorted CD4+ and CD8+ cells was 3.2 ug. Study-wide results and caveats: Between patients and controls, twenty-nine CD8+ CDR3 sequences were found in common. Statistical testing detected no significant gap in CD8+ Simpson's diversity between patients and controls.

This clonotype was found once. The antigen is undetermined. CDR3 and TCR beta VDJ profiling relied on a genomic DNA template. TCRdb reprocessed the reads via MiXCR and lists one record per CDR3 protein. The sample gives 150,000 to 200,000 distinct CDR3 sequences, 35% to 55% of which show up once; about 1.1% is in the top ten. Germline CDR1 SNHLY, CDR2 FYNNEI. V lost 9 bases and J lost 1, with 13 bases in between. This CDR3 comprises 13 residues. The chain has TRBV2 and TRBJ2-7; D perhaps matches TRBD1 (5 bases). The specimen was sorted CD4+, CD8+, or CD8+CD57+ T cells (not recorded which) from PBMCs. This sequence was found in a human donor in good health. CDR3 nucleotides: TGTGCCAGTTCAGGGCACCCTTCCTACGAGCAGTACTTC. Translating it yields CASSGHPSYEQYF.